The 4 T cell receptor beta chains given below trace back to one sample, sequenced in a study of blood T cell repertoires in COVID-19 (dated by TCRdb to about 2020). Library creation used the immunoSEQ multiplex PCR assay. TCRdb stores this immuneACCESS table with in-frame sequences only. Part of the clones is absent; in the studies checked, under half of the shortfall reflects unresolved V genes, and no reason is known for the rest. The sample includes 60,000 to 70,000 clones, with less than 90% observed a single time. The top ten clones comprise around 4.4% of the sample. Material: peripheral blood. These receptors were obtained from a man over 45 with active COVID-19.

This clone was counted a few times. V is TRBV7-8 and J is TRBJ2-7; D might be TRBD2 (6 bases). V was trimmed by 3 bases and J by 7 bases, leaving 13 bases between them. This CDR3 region has 13 residues. The germline CDR1 and CDR2 sequences are SGHVS and FQNEAQ. CDR3 sequence reads: CASSFSPGREQYF. DNA of the CDR3: TGTGCCAGCAGCTTTTCCCCAGGGAGGGAGCAGTACTTC. The full variable domain, rest sourced from reference TRBV7-8 and TRBJ2-7, is GAGVSQSPRYKVAKRGQDVALRCDPISGHVSLFWYQQALGQGPEFLTYFQNEAQLDKSGLPSDRFFAERPEGSVSTLKIQRTQQEDSAVYLCASSFSPGREQYFGPGTRLTVT.

This chain joins TRBV7-2 and TRBJ2-1, with D perhaps TRBD2 (6 bases). The CDR3 has 13 amino acids. Germline lookup yields CDR1 SGHTA and CDR2 FQGNSA. V was trimmed by 4 bases and J by 7 bases, leaving 11 bases between them. CDR3 sequence: CASSSGLLNEQFF. In nucleotides, the CDR3 is TGTGCCAGCAGCTCGGGACTGCTTAATGAGCAGTTCTTC. The variable domain in full, with the rest retrieved from reference TRBV7-2 and TRBJ2-1, is GAGVSQSPSNKVTEKGKDVELRCDPISGHTALYWYRQSLGQGLEFLIYFQGNSAPDKSGLPSDRFSAERTGGSVSTLTIQRTQQEDSAVYLCASSSGLLNEQFFGPGTRLTVL.

This rearrangement joins TRBV28 to TRBJ1-2; 9 positions match TRBD1. V shed 5 bases, J shed 8 bases, and the junction held 9 bases outside the gene matches. This CDR3 is 14 amino acids long. Germline V gives CDR1 MDHEN, CDR2 SYDVKM. CDR3 amino acids: CASSRLTGGKGYTF. DNA of the CDR3: TGTGCCAGCAGTCGCCTTACAGGGGGCAAAGGCTACACCTTC.

This clone was recorded once. The rearrangement joins TRBV29-1 to TRBJ1-4; D remains unclear. The germline V gene encodes CDR1 SQVTM and CDR2 ANQGSEA. The CDR3 contains 13 residues. Between the trimmed V and J ends, which lost 5 bases and 10 bases, there was a span of 17 bases. The CDR3 sequence is CSVRWAQVGKLFF. The CDR3 nucleotides are TGCAGCGTTCGGTGGGCCCAAGTGGGAAAACTGTTTTTT.